This TCR beta chain was captured in a study of cytomegalovirus exposure and HLA in healthy donors. From germline, CDR1 is MRHNA and CDR2 SNTAGT. The germline V and J ends were trimmed by 2 bases and 0 bases, with 5 bases remaining between them. The CDR3 length is 15 residues. Use of 60 Vbeta and 13 Jbeta primers characterized the PCR. Sequenced by immunoSEQ multiplex PCR; TCRdb stores in-frame clones only, minus some. The sample comprises about 100,000 clones, 65% to 75% of which are singletons, and about a tenth rests with the top ten. This chain joins TRBV6-4 and TRBJ2-6; D ambiguous. The sample taken for sequencing was PBMCs. This receptor was taken from a man between 40 and 49 years old in good health and CMV-seropositive. CDR3 coding DNA: TGTGCCAGCAGTGACAGGAGCTCTGGGGCCAACGTCCTGACTTTC. Translating gives CASSDRSSGANVLTF.